The T cell receptor beta chain described here comes from a study of blood T cell repertoires in COVID-19. In the study overall: The United States, Italy and Spain provided the acute and convalescent COVID-19 samples. In each case, the material was cDNA or gDNA derived from T cells, B-cell-depleted T cells, or PBMCs.

Original processing notes: Reference gene primers were amplified, and this amplification served to estimate nucleated cell counts. The method was immunoSEQ multiplex PCR; TCRdb's version includes in-frame clones alone and lacks a portion of them. The V and J calls and clone size were taken over from that table, and D and trimming were inferred from the DNA. The sample shows some 110,000 clones, approximately 79% of them seen only once. The CDR3 loop spans 14 amino acids. The V gene's germline CDR1 is LNHDA and CDR2 SQIVND (reference sequence). Trimming cost V 3 bases and J 7 bases, with 13 bases left between them.

The J gene is TRBJ1-5, the V gene TRBV19; TRBD1 might be the D (5 bases). The TCR was taken from a man between 50 and 59 years old with acute or convalescent COVID-19. The sequencing input was peripheral blood. The CDR3 here is CASSIGGVGQPQHF. The CDR3 nucleotides read TGTGCCAGTAGTATCGGAGGGGTGGGGCAGCCCCAGCATTTT.